Listed here is a single T cell receptor beta chain. Only Caucasian adults living in Nashville, Tennessee served as donors. CD45RA+ naive and CD45RA-negative memory subsets were separated from CD4+ cells. The ends were cut back, 2 bases at V and 2 bases at J, with 12 bases in the middle. The CDR3 spans 15 residues. The germline CDR1 and CDR2 sequences are KGHSH and LQKENI. The record originates from a study of shared clonotypes between healthy human individuals. Turning to the study itself: CD4 naive and CD4 memory each took three plates per donor, while CD8 naive took two and CD8 memory one.

Deep was the level used in running the assay. TCRdb's copy holds only in-frame clones and misses some; the assay was immunoSEQ multiplex PCR. The table includes some 2,100,000 clones, approximately 94% detected once. This sequence was found in a young man in good health. The V and J genes are TRBV18 and TRBJ2-5, with a tentative D call TRBD2 (6 bases). Sequencing was done on a sample of naive CD4+ T cells sorted from blood. The subset is: CD45RA+ positively selected. CDR3 protein: CASSPILAAQETQYF. CDR3 nucleotides: TGTGCCAGCTCACCAATTTTAGCGGCACAAGAGACCCAGTACTTC.